These 26 T cell receptor beta chains were all obtained from the same sample, sequenced in a study of T cell responses to AZD1222 COVID-19 vaccine. Sequencing used immunoSEQ multiplex PCR; TCRdb keeps in-frame clones, though not all of them. Among roughly 85,000 clones, 75% to 95% were seen once, and the ten largest hold over 3%. Sequencing was performed on peripheral blood, taken 28 days after the second AZD1222 dose. Every receptor here comes from an adult who received the AZD1222 COVID-19 vaccine.

The chain is built from TRBV12-3 or TRBV12-4 and TRBJ1-2; D ambiguous. V was pared by 3 bases and J by 3 bases, with 8 bases between. This CDR3 is built from 13 residues. The CDR3 loop reads CASSLRGYYGYTF. CDR3 bases: TGTGCCAGCAGTTTGAGAGGTTACTATGGCTACACCTTC.

Concerning this clone: Other DNA sequences in the sample encode the same CDR3. The rearrangement uses TRBV5-1 and TRBJ2-7; D is unclear. The CDR3 contains 13 residues. The germline V and J ends were trimmed by 0 bases and 4 bases, with 8 bases remaining between them. Germline lookup yields CDR1 SGHRS and CDR2 YFSETQ. CDR3 amino acids: CASSLAGSYEQYF. The CDR3 bases are TGCGCCAGCAGCTTGGCAGGTTCATACGAGCAGTACTTC. Combining the CDR3 with reference TRBV5-1 and TRBJ2-7 gives the whole variable domain KAGVTQTPRYLIKTRGQQVTLSCSPISGHRSVSWYQQTPGQGLQFLFEYFSETQRNKGNFPGRFSGRQFSNSRSEMNVSTLELGDSALYLCASSLAGSYEQYFGPGTRLTVT.

V usage is TRBV9 and J usage is TRBJ1-3; 7 bases are shared with TRBD1. This CDR3 comprises 14 residues. Germline-derived CDR1 and CDR2 are SGDLS and YYNGEE. J lost 7 bases, V lost 2 bases, and 6 bases had no gene match. CDR3 DNA sequence: TGTGCCAGCAGCGTTGGACAGGTGGTGAACACCATATATTTT. Its protein product is CASSVGQVVNTIYF.

The genes are TRBV5-4 and TRBJ2-3, with D unclear. The CDR3 has 15 amino acids. CDR1 and CDR2 (germline): SGHNT, YYREEE (reference sequence). V dropped 1 base and J dropped 1 base, with 10 bases sitting between them. The CDR3 protein is CASSLNAERTDTQYF. The CDR3 nucleotides read TGTGCCAGCAGCTTGAATGCAGAACGCACAGATACGCAGTATTTT. Together with reference TRBV5-4 and TRBJ2-3, the CDR3 gives the full variable domain: ETGVTQSPTHLIKTRGQQVTLRCSSQSGHNTVSWYQQALGQGPQFIFQYYREEENGRGNFPPRFSGLQFPNYSSELNVNALELDDSALYLCASSLNAERTDTQYFGPGTRLTVL.

The CDR3 nucleotides are TGCAGTGCTAGTCGGGGGGCCGACACCGGGGAGCTGTTTTTT. Translation gives CSASRGADTGELFF. The chain employs TRBV20-1 and TRBJ2-2; TRBD2 is a possible D gene (7 bases). The CDR3 contains 14 residues. Trimming shortened V by 3 bases and J by 3 bases, and 11 bases separated the two germline ends. Germline CDR1 is DFQATT and CDR2 is SNEGSKA (reference sequence).

The CDR3 bases are TGTGCCAGCATCCCGAACAGGGGGTCTAATGAAAAACTGTTTTTT. Protein product: CASIPNRGSNEKLFF. This chain links TRBV2 with TRBJ1-4; 8 bases agree with TRBD1. Germline V gene data show CDR1 as SNHLY and CDR2 as FYNNEI. V lost 7 bases to trimming and J lost 3 bases; unmatched junction nucleotides: 7. The CDR3 extends over 15 amino acids. The full variable domain, completed using reference TRBV2 and TRBJ1-4, is EPEVTQTPSHQVTQMGQEVILRCVPISNHLYFYWYRQILGQKVEFLVSFYNNEISEKSEIFDDQFSVERPDGSNFTLKIRSTKLEDSAMYFCASIPNRGSNEKLFFGSGTQLSVL.

V gene TRBV6-5 combines with J gene TRBJ2-4; D ambiguous. This CDR3 has 13 residues. Trimming removed 6 bases at V and 5 bases at J, with 11 bases between. Germline V gene data show CDR1 as MNHEY and CDR2 as SVGAGI. The CDR3 loop is CASRPHSENIQYF. CDR3 DNA sequence: TGTGCCAGCAGGCCTCACAGTGAAAACATTCAGTACTTC.

The rearrangement joins TRBV11-3 to TRBJ2-1; D unclear. Germline loops: CDR1 SGHNT, CDR2 YENEEA. V lost 2 bases to trimming and J lost 0 bases, with 5 bases between them. This CDR3 spans 14 amino acids. Written as DNA, the CDR3 is TGTGCCAGCAGCTTACGCCTCTCCTACAATGAGCAGTTCTTC. This sequence encodes CASSLRLSYNEQFF.

V is TRBV3-1 (or the pseudogene TRBV3-2) and J is TRBJ1-2; 7 nucleotides agree with TRBD1. In germline, CDR1 is LGHDT, CDR2 YNNKEL (reference sequence). The V segment lost 0 bases and the J segment 4 bases; nucleotides outside the gene matches: 5. This CDR3 spans 15 amino acids. The CDR3 bases are TGTGCCAGCAGCCAAGATAGACAGGGTCTCTATGGCTACACCTTC. Its protein product is CASSQDRQGLYGYTF.

The chain combines TRBV9 with TRBJ2-3, with TRBD1 matching over 9 bases. Germline V gene sequence: CDR1 SGDLS, CDR2 YYNGEE. This CDR3 is built from 12 residues. V lost 3 bases, J lost 8 bases, and 1 base stayed unmatched. CDR3 sequence (DNA): TGTGCCAGCAGCGGGGACAGGGCTACGCAGTATTTT. Residues: CASSGDRATQYF.

CDR3 loop: CASSLDDRGNQPQHF. CDR3 sequence (DNA): TGTGCCAGCAGCTTGGACGACAGGGGCAATCAGCCCCAGCATTTT. The V gene is TRBV7-6, the J gene TRBJ1-5; 7 positions match TRBD1. Germline values: CDR1 SGHVS, CDR2 FNYEAQ. V was clipped by 3 bases and J by 2 bases; unmatched bases: 4. This CDR3 contains 15 residues.

The CDR3, as DNA: TGTGCCAGCAGTTTTAGCCTGACAGGAGAAGCTTTCTTT. Protein product: CASSFSLTGEAFF. This sequence joins TRBV12-3 or TRBV12-4 and TRBJ1-1, with D possibly matching TRBD1 (6 bases). The CDR3 has 13 residues. The V end lost 3 bases, the J end lost 8 bases, and 13 bases lay between the germline ends.

V gene TRBV11-3 combines with J gene TRBJ1-2, with D unclear. The ends were cut back, 5 bases at V and 7 bases at J, with 11 bases in the middle. This CDR3 has 12 residues. Germline V lookup: CDR1 SGHNT, CDR2 YENEEA. The CDR3 loop is CASSIGGSGYTF. In DNA, the CDR3 is TGTGCCAGCAGCATAGGTGGGAGTGGCTACACCTTC. Full variable domain (remainder filled in from reference TRBV11-3 and TRBJ1-2): EAGVVQSPRYKIIEKKQPVAFWCNPISGHNTLYWYLQNLGQGPELLIRYENEEAVDDSQLPKDRFSAERLKGVDSTLKIQPAELGDSAVYLCASSIGGSGYTFGSGTRLTVV.

This clone has just a few counts. The chain joins TRBV5-8 to TRBJ2-3, with TRBD2 matching over 8 bases. Trimming at V came to 3 bases and at J to 4 bases, leaving 7 bases not matched to a gene. Germline assignment: CDR1 SGHTS and CDR2 YDEGEE. The CDR3 extends over 15 amino acids. CDR3 in DNA: TGTGCCAGCAGCTCCACGGGAGGGCCGGCAGATACGCAGTATTTT. Its translation is CASSSTGGPADTQYF. Full variable domain (outside the CDR3, taken from reference TRBV5-8 and TRBJ2-3): EAGVTQSPTHLIKTRGQQATLRCSPISGHTSVYWYQQALGLGLQFLLWYDEGEERNRGNFPPRFSGRQFPNYSSELNVNALELEDSALYLCASSSTGGPADTQYFGPGTRLTVL.

This chain uses TRBV12-3 or TRBV12-4 with TRBJ1-1, with D possibly matching TRBD1 (5 bases). Between the trimmed V and J ends, which lost 3 bases and 7 bases, there was a span of 9 bases. There are 12 residues in the CDR3. This CDR3 is CASSLGDLEAFF. In DNA, the CDR3 is TGTGCCAGCAGTTTGGGGGATCTTGAAGCTTTCTTT.

The V and J genes are TRBV6-1 and TRBJ1-2, with unresolved D. Trimming removed 2 bases from V and 6 bases from J, with 7 bases in between. Germline V gene sequence: CDR1 MNHNS, CDR2 SASEGT. This CDR3 has 12 amino acids. The CDR3 DNA follows: TGTGCCAGCAGTGAAAATATTCATGGCTACACCTTC. It yields the protein CASSENIHGYTF.

This chain links TRBV25-1 with TRBJ1-2; no clear D. CDR3 size: 13 residues. V was clipped by 7 bases and J by 0 bases, with 9 bases between them. From germline, CDR1 is MGHDK and CDR2 SYGVNS. CDR3 coding DNA: TGTGCCAGCACCGATGGGGCTAACTATGGCTACACCTTC. Amino acids: CASTDGANYGYTF.

The CDR3: CASSLEIFTGDEQFF. CDR3 nucleotides: TGTGCCAGCAGCTTAGAAATTTTTACTGGCGATGAGCAGTTCTTC. V and J are TRBV11-3 and TRBJ2-1; D ambiguous. Per the germline V gene, CDR1 is SGHNT and CDR2 is YENEEA. This CDR3 has 15 residues. V was clipped by 0 bases and J by 8 bases, with 14 bases between them.

The rearrangement uses TRBV18 and TRBJ2-5; 8 bases are shared with TRBD1. There are 14 residues in the CDR3. V was clipped by 3 bases and J by 8 bases; unmatched bases: 8. Germline V lookup: CDR1 KGHSH, CDR2 LQKENI. The CDR3 reads CASSPGQGFGTQYF. The CDR3 region has the DNA TGTGCCAGCTCACCTGGACAGGGCTTCGGTACCCAGTACTTC.

The chain links TRBV20-1 to TRBJ2-1, with 9 bases identical to TRBD2. The germline V gene encodes CDR1 DFQATT and CDR2 SNEGSKA (reference sequence). V lost 3 bases and J lost 5; bases outside the gene matches: 14. The CDR3 loop spans 17 amino acids. The CDR3 loop reads CSASDSSGANYNNEQFF. CDR3 sequence (DNA): TGCAGTGCTAGTGATTCTAGCGGGGCTAATTACAACAATGAGCAGTTCTTC.

V is TRBV4-3 and J is TRBJ1-6; no firm D call. This CDR3 comprises 14 residues. Germline assignment: CDR1 LGHNA and CDR2 YSLEER. With 1 base removed from V and 7 bases from J, the gap between germline ends came to 8 bases. CDR3 in DNA: TGCGCCAGCAGCCAAGTTTCGGGGAATTCACCCCTCCACTTT. It encodes CASSQVSGNSPLHF.

The chain has TRBV6-2 or TRBV6-3 and TRBJ2-5; D perhaps matches TRBD1 (6 bases). Germline V gene data show CDR1 as MNHEY and CDR2 as SVGEGT. The V and J ends lost 2 bases and 1 base respectively, with 14 bases between them. The CDR3 loop spans 16 amino acids. The CDR3 region is CASSYDSGQSQETQYF. CDR3 in DNA: TGTGCCAGCAGTTACGATTCCGGACAGAGCCAAGAGACCCAGTACTTC.

The chain carries TRBV10-3 and TRBJ1-2; maybe TRBD1 (5 bases). The CDR3 runs to 14 residues. Germline CDR1 is ENHRY and CDR2 is SYGVKD. The ends were cut back, 0 bases at V and 7 bases at J, with 12 bases in the middle. The CDR3 sequence is CAISESSGGGGYTF. In DNA, the CDR3 is TGTGCCATCAGTGAGTCTTCGGGGGGTGGTGGCTACACCTTC.

The chain recombines TRBV6-1 with TRBJ2-3, with 9 positions matching TRBD2. CDR1 is MNHNS, CDR2 SASEGT, per germline. The CDR3 sequence is 16 residues long. The V segment lost 3 bases and the J segment 4 bases; nucleotides outside the gene matches: 8. The CDR3: CASSELAGGEADTQYF. CDR3 DNA: TGTGCCAGCAGTGAGCTGGCGGGAGGGGAGGCAGATACGCAGTATTTT.

This chain uses TRBV5-1 with TRBJ1-1, with a weak D call TRBD1 (5 bases). Trimming pared 2 bases from V and 1 base from J, leaving 9 bases between. The CDR3 runs to 14 residues. Per the germline V gene, CDR1 is SGHRS and CDR2 is YFSETQ. The CDR3 protein is CASSLSDTNTEAFF. For the CDR3, the DNA is TGCGCCAGCAGCTTATCGGACACGAACACTGAAGCTTTCTTT.

This clone was recorded only once. The CDR3 loop reads CSVEASRGGLVTQYF. In nucleotides, the CDR3 is TGCAGCGTTGAAGCATCGCGGGGGGGCCTGGTTACGCAGTATTTT. J is TRBJ2-3 and V is TRBV29-1, with 9 bases lining up with TRBD2. The length of the CDR3 is 15 residues. V gave up 1 base and J gave up 8 bases; unmatched junction bases: 10. Germline lookup yields CDR1 SQVTM and CDR2 ANQGSEA.